These 16 T cell receptor beta chains share one sample of origin, sequenced in a study of blood T cell repertoires in COVID-19. Sequencing used immunoSEQ multiplex PCR; TCRdb keeps in-frame clones, though not all of them. The sample includes a few hundred thousand clones, roughly 85% of them seen just once. Sample: peripheral blood. Every receptor here comes from a man between 25 and 39 years old who had recovered from COVID-19.

The CDR3 sequence is CASSADRVSYEQYF. CDR3 DNA sequence: TGCGCCAGCAGCGCGGACAGGGTCTCCTACGAGCAGTACTTC. The chain carries TRBV5-1 and TRBJ2-7, with 8 bases that match TRBD1. After removal of 4 bases from V and 0 bases from J, the junction contained 3 bases not matched to a gene. This CDR3 has 14 residues. Germline CDR1 SGHRS, CDR2 YFSETQ.

The chain couples TRBV27 to TRBJ2-4; tentative D call: TRBD2 (6 bases). Trimming shortened V by 2 bases and J by 0 bases, and 17 bases separated the two germline ends. CDR1 and CDR2 (germline): MNHEY, SMNVEV (reference sequence). This CDR3 contains 18 residues. CDR3: CASSLVGGPTLAKNIQYF. The CDR3 DNA reads TGTGCCAGCAGTTTAGTGGGGGGTCCCACTCTAGCCAAAAACATTCAGTACTTC.

The gene calls are TRBV5-4 and TRBJ1-4; D is unclear. This CDR3 spans 15 amino acids. Germline loops: CDR1 SGHNT, CDR2 YYREEE (reference sequence). Trimming shortened V by 3 bases and J by 6 bases, and 15 bases separated the two germline ends. CDR3 region: CASSSSGEWDEKLFF. CDR3 DNA sequence: TGTGCCAGCAGCTCGAGCGGGGAGTGGGATGAAAAACTGTTTTTT.

This chain connects TRBV12-3 or TRBV12-4 to TRBJ2-1, with TRBD2 as a possible D gene (6 bases). CDR3 length: 13 residues. Between the trimmed V and J ends, which lost 5 bases and 9 bases, there was a span of 14 bases. The CDR3 DNA reads as TGTGCCAGCAGTGGTCGTCGGGGAGGTGAGCAGTTCTTC. Its translation: CASSGRRGGEQFF.

V usage is TRBV5-1 and J usage is TRBJ1-2; no clear D gene. V was clipped by 3 bases and J by 7 bases, with 19 bases between them. The CDR3 length is 15 residues. CDR1 and CDR2 from the germline V gene are SGHRS and YFSETQ. The CDR3 nucleotides read TGCGCCAGCAGCTACCGACGAGAGGGATCCGGTGGCTACACCTTC. It yields the protein CASSYRREGSGGYTF.

The chain has TRBV21-1 and TRBJ2-7; no check of the table's D call, TRBD2, against the DNA was made. TRBV21-1 is reported as a pseudogene. This CDR3 has 18 amino acids. CDR3 sequence reads: CASSKKGNIGGSSYEQYF. CDR3 nucleotide sequence: TGTGCCAGCAGCAAAAAGGGAAACATCGGGGGATCCTCCTACGAGCAGTACTTC.

This chain links TRBV5-5 with TRBJ2-5; TRBD1 aligns across 7 bases. The V segment lost 1 base and the J segment 4 bases; nucleotides outside the gene matches: 4. Germline CDR1 is SGHKS and CDR2 is YYEKEE (reference sequence). The CDR3 loop spans 14 amino acids. This CDR3 reads CASSLKQGRETQYF. CDR3 DNA: TGTGCCAGCAGCTTGAAACAGGGGCGAGAGACCCAGTACTTC.

The chain links TRBV7-8 to TRBJ1-3; possibly TRBD1 for D (6 bases). Trimming shortened V by 1 base and J by 0 bases, and 10 bases separated the two germline ends. The length of the CDR3 is 16 residues. CDR1 is SGHVS, CDR2 FQNEAQ, per germline. The DNA for the CDR3 is TGTGCCAGCAGCTTAGGGGACACCCTCTCTGGAAACACCATATATTTT. Protein: CASSLGDTLSGNTIYF.

V usage is TRBV13 and J usage is TRBJ2-2, with 8 bases matching TRBD1. The CDR3 consists of 19 residues. Per the germline V gene, CDR1 is PRHDT and CDR2 is FYEKMQ (reference sequence). V lost 2 bases, J lost 0 bases, and 11 bases stayed unmatched. The CDR3 protein is CASSLRGTGILANTGELFF. Written as DNA, the CDR3 is TGTGCCAGCAGCTTACGGGGGACAGGAATTCTCGCGAACACCGGGGAGCTGTTTTTT.

The chain employs TRBV7-2 and TRBJ2-3, with 15 bases that match TRBD2. CDR3 size: 16 residues. Germline V gives CDR1 SGHTA, CDR2 FQGNSA. The V segment lost 1 base and the J segment 9 bases; nucleotides outside the gene matches: 5. The CDR3 is CASSLVGTSGGYTQYF. CDR3 nucleotides: TGTGCCAGCAGCTTAGTTGGGACTAGCGGGGGGTACACGCAGTATTTT. Drawing the rest from reference TRBV7-2 and TRBJ2-3, the complete variable domain is GAGVSQSPSNKVTEKGKDVELRCDPISGHTALYWYRQSLGQGLEFLIYFQGNSAPDKSGLPSDRFSAERTGGSVSTLTIQRTQQEDSAVYLCASSLVGTSGGYTQYFGPGTRLTVL.

This sequence joins TRBV7-8 and TRBJ2-5, with 7 bases identical to TRBD2. Germline lookup yields CDR1 SGHVS and CDR2 FQNEAQ. This CDR3 region has 16 residues. Unmatched junction bases numbered 12, after V lost 5 bases and J lost 3 bases. The CDR3: CASSRLYREGKETQYF. The CDR3 DNA follows: TGTGCCAGCAGCCGACTCTATAGGGAGGGAAAAGAGACCCAGTACTTC.

The chain recombines TRBV7-9 with TRBJ2-5, with 7 bases fitting TRBD2. The CDR3 has 13 residues. Germline assignment: CDR1 SEHNR and CDR2 FQNEAQ (reference sequence). Trimming at V came to 8 bases and at J to 2 bases, leaving 5 bases not matched to a gene. The CDR3, as DNA: TGTGCCAGCGGCCCCGGGGGGCAAGAGACCCAGTACTTC. It codes for CASGPGGQETQYF.

The rearrangement links TRBV5-6 to TRBJ1-2; D not resolved. This CDR3 has 14 residues. V lost 4 bases and J 0 bases, leaving 10 bases between the germline ends. Germline values: CDR1 SGHDT, CDR2 YYEEEE. The CDR3: CASSHAVTNYGYTF. CDR3 coding DNA: TGTGCCAGCAGCCACGCAGTTACTAACTATGGCTACACCTTC.

The chain couples TRBV30 to TRBJ2-7; D may be TRBD1 (6 bases). CDR3 length: 14 amino acids. Per the germline V gene, CDR1 is GTSNPN and CDR2 is SVGIG (reference sequence). V was shortened by 2 bases and J by 5 bases, with 16 bases between the two germline ends. The CDR3 is CAWSQYGTSDEQYF. In DNA form, the CDR3 reads TGTGCCTGGAGTCAATACGGGACATCGGACGAGCAGTACTTC.

The chain links TRBV6-2 or TRBV6-3 to TRBJ2-7; tentatively, D is TRBD1 (5 bases). The germline V gene encodes CDR1 MNHEY and CDR2 SVGEGT. This CDR3 spans 14 amino acids. With 6 bases removed from V and 2 bases from J, the gap between germline ends came to 14 bases. This CDR3 reads CASSINDSAYEQYF. Here the CDR3 DNA reads TGTGCCAGCAGCATTAACGACAGTGCCTACGAGCAGTACTTC.

V usage is TRBV7-9 and J usage is TRBJ2-3, with 7 positions matching TRBD1. The V gene end was trimmed by 5 bases and the J gene end by 3 bases; junction bases not matched to a gene: 14. The CDR3 runs to 17 residues. Germline values: CDR1 SEHNR, CDR2 FQNEAQ (reference sequence). The CDR3 DNA reads TGTGCCAGCAGCCCCGGCCCGGGACAGTCAAGGACAGATACGCAGTATTTT. Translation: CASSPGPGQSRTDTQYF.